These 13 T cell receptor beta chains were all obtained from the same sample, sequenced in a study of B cell selection in AIRE deficiency (dated by TCRdb to between 2018 and 2020). Libraries were built with the immunoSEQ multiplex PCR assay. What TCRdb holds here is the immuneACCESS table cut down to in-frame rearrangements. Part of the clones is not present; checked against another copy, under half of the missing clones reflect an unresolved V gene, and the others are unexplained. Across this sample there are roughly 24,000 clones, with about 96% seen only once. Approximately 0.17% of the sample belongs to the ten largest clones. CD4+CD127+ cells were sorted as the conventional CD4 T cell population. The specimen was CD4+CD127+ conventional T cells sorted from PBMCs. These receptors were obtained from a human donor in good health.

This clone was observed a single time. The V call is TRBV12-5, the J call TRBJ2-2; TRBD1 is a possible D gene (5 bases). The CDR3 totals 16 residues. The V and J ends lost 1 base and 6 bases respectively, with 15 bases between them. CDR1 is LGHNT, CDR2 FRNRAP, per germline. The CDR3, as DNA: TGTGCTAGTGGTTTGGGGAGTAGGGGTGTCCCCGGGGAGCTGTTTTTT. It encodes CASGLGSRGVPGELFF.

The chain has TRBV2 and TRBJ2-1; 13 nucleotides match TRBD2. The CDR3 contains 15 residues. Germline lookup yields CDR1 SNHLY and CDR2 FYNNEI. The junction had 0 bases not matched to a gene; V was cut back by 3 bases and J by 4 bases. CDR3 sequence reads: CASSETSGGYNEQFF. The CDR3 region has the DNA TGTGCCAGCAGTGAGACTAGCGGGGGGTACAATGAGCAGTTCTTC.

The V gene is TRBV5-1, the J gene TRBJ2-1; 10 bases align to TRBD1. CDR1 and CDR2 (germline): SGHRS, YFSETQ. Losses at the gene ends were 3 bases for V and 5 bases for J; bases not matched to a gene: 2. The CDR3 has 14 residues. CDR3 DNA sequence: TGCGCCAGCAGCTCCGGGACAGGGGACAATGAGCAGTTCTTC. This encodes CASSSGTGDNEQFF.

The CDR3 sequence is CASSQDQRGTDTQYF. Written as DNA, the CDR3 is TGTGCCAGCAGCCAAGACCAACGGGGGACAGATACGCAGTATTTT. This rearrangement joins TRBV14 to TRBJ2-3; tentatively, D is TRBD2 (6 bases). Germline V gene lookup returns CDR1 SGHDN and CDR2 FVKESK. The CDR3 is made up of 15 amino acids. The V gene lost 0 bases and the J gene lost 3 bases, with 10 bases spanning the gap.

The chain employs TRBV6-5 and TRBJ2-7; TRBD2 is a possible D gene (7 bases). V dropped 0 bases and J dropped 5 bases, with 14 bases sitting between them. This CDR3 region has 15 residues. Germline V gene lookup returns CDR1 MNHEY and CDR2 SVGAGI. CDR3 sequence reads: CASSYSWGGADEQYF. The CDR3 DNA is TGTGCCAGCAGTTACTCCTGGGGGGGGGCTGACGAGCAGTACTTC.

The chain couples TRBV5-1 to TRBJ2-2; D gene ambiguous. This CDR3 has 15 residues. Germline loops: CDR1 SGHRS, CDR2 YFSETQ. With 0 bases removed from V and 1 base from J, the gap between germline ends came to 7 bases. The DNA of the CDR3 is TGCGCCAGCAGCTTGGGGCCAGAGAACACCGGGGAGCTGTTTTTT. This sequence encodes CASSLGPENTGELFF.

This clone was recorded a few times. The chain has TRBV10-3 and TRBJ2-1; D remains ambiguous. V was clipped by 4 bases and J by 0 bases, with 7 bases between them. This CDR3 is 14 amino acids long. Per germline, CDR1 ENHRY and CDR2 SYGVKD. In DNA, the CDR3 is TGTGCCATCAGTGGGGTTAGCTCCTACAATGAGCAGTTCTTC. Its protein is CAISGVSSYNEQFF.

The chain joins TRBV2 to TRBJ1-2, with D hard to call. Germline values: CDR1 SNHLY, CDR2 FYNNEI. Deletions cut 11 bases from V and 3 bases from J, with 16 bases between. The length of the CDR3 is 13 residues. The CDR3 protein is CAPTPGVYYGYTF. The CDR3 DNA reads as TGTGCCCCCACCCCCGGGGTCTACTATGGCTACACCTTC.

The chain links TRBV6-5 to TRBJ1-5, with D possibly matching TRBD1 (6 bases). The CDR3 runs 13 residues. V lost 6 bases to trimming and J lost 4 bases, with 10 bases between them. The germline V gene has CDR1 MNHEY and CDR2 SVGAGI. In nucleotides, the CDR3 is TGTGCCAGCAGCCCGGACAGTAATCAGCCCCAGCATTTT. This gives the protein CASSPDSNQPQHF.

The genes are TRBV7-8 and TRBJ1-5; D call uncertain. Germline-derived CDR1 and CDR2 are SGHVS and FQNEAQ. The length of the CDR3 is 14 residues. Between the trimmed V and J ends, which lost 5 bases and 0 bases, there was a span of 8 bases. For the CDR3, the DNA is TGTGCCAGCAGCCGGACGGATAGCAATCAGCCCCAGCATTTT. It translates to CASSRTDSNQPQHF.

The V call is TRBV4-3, the J call TRBJ2-3; D may correspond to TRBD1 or TRBD2 (5 bases each). V shed 1 base and J shed 6 bases, with 14 bases lying between them. This CDR3 is built from 15 residues. Germline CDR1 reads LGHNA; CDR2 reads YSLEER. The DNA for the CDR3 is TGCGCCAGCAGCCAAGGTTCCGGGGCCCACGATACGCAGTATTTT. It yields the protein CASSQGSGAHDTQYF.

This clone showed up just once. The chain links TRBV6-6 to TRBJ2-1; 10 nucleotides agree with TRBD2. CDR1 is MNHNY and CDR2 is SVGAGI in the germline V gene (reference sequence). The CDR3 contains 16 residues. The J segment lost 4 bases and the V segment lost 2 bases, leaving 5 bases of the junction unmatched. The CDR3 region is CASSYQSGGGYNEQFF. The CDR3 DNA reads TGTGCCAGCAGTTACCAGAGCGGGGGGGGGTACAATGAGCAGTTCTTC.

The rearrangement links TRBV28 to TRBJ2-2, with D unclear. The CDR3 is 14 amino acids. The V gene lost 6 bases and the J gene lost 4 bases, with 12 bases spanning the gap. Germline values: CDR1 MDHEN, CDR2 SYDVKM. The CDR3 region has the DNA TGTGCCAGCAGCCAGACCGACATCACCGGGGAGCTGTTTTTT. Protein product: CASSQTDITGELFF.